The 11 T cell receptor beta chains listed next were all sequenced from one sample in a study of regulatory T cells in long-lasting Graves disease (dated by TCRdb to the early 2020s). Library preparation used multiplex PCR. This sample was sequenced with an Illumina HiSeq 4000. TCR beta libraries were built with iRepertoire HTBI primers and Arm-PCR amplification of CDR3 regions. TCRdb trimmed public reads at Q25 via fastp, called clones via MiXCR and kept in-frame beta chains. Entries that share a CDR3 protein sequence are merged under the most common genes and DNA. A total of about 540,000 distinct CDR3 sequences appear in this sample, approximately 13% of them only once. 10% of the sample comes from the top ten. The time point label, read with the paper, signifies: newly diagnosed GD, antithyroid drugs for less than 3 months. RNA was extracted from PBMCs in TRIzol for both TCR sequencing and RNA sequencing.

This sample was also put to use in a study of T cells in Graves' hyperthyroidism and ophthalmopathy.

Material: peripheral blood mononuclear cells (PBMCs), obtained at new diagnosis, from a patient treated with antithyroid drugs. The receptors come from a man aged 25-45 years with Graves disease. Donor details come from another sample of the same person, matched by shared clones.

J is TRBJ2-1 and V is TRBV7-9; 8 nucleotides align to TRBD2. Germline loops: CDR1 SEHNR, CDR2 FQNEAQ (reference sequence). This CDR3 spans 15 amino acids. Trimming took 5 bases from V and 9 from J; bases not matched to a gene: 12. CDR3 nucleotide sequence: TGTGCCAGCAGCCCGGGAGCGGGAGTGGTAGTTGAGCAGTTCTTC. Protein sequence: CASSPGAGVVVEQFF.

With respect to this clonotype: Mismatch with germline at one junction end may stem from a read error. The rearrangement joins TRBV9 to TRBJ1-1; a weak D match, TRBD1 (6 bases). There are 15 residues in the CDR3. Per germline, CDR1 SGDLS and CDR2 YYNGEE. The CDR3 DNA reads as TGTGCCAGCAGCCCCCGTTTGCAGGGGAACACTGAAGCTTCCTTT. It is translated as CASSPRLQGNTEASF.

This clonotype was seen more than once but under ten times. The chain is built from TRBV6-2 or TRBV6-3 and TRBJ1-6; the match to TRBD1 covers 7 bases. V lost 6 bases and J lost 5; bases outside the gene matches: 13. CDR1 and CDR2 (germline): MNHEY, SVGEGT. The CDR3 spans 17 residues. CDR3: CASRKTLTGVNNSPLHF. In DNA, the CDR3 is TGTGCCAGCAGGAAAACCCTAACAGGGGTGAATAATTCACCCCTCCACTTT.

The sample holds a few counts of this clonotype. The CDR3, as DNA: TGTGCCAGCAGCAAAAAAGGACAGGGAACCCTGTTCTACTTC. Its protein product is CASSKKGQGTLFYF. This chain uses TRBV11-2 with TRBJ2-5, with 8 bases matching TRBD1. Germline V gives CDR1 SGHAT, CDR2 FQNNGV. V shed 5 bases, J shed 14 bases, and the junction held 16 bases outside the gene matches. The CDR3 totals 14 residues.

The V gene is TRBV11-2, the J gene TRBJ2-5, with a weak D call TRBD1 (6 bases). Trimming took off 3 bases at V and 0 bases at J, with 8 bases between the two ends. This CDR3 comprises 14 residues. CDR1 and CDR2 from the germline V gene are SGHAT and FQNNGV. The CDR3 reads CASSLQGYQETQYF. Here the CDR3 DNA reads TGTGCCAGCAGCTTGCAGGGGTACCAAGAGACCCAGTACTTC.

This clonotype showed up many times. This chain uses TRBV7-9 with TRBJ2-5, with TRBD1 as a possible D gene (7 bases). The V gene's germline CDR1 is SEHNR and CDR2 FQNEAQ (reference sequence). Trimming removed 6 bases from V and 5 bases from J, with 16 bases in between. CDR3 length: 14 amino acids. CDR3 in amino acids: CASSQGGAGETQYF. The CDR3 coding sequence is TGTGCCAGCAGTCAAGGGGGCGCGGGGGAGACCCAGTACTTC.

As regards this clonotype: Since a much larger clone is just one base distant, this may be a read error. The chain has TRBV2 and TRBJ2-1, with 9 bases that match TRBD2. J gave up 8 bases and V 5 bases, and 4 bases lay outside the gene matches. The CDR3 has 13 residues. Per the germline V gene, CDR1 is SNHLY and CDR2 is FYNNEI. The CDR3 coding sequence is TGTGCCAGCAGTCAACTAGCGGGCGATGAGCAGTTCTTC. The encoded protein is CASSQLAGDEQFF.

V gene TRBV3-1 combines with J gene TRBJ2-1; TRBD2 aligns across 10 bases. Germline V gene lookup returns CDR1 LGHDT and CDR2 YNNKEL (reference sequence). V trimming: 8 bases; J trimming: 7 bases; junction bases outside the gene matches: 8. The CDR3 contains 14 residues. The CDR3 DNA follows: TGTGCCAGCGGACTAGCGGCCGGGTGGAATGAGCAGTTCTTC. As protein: CASGLAAGWNEQFF.

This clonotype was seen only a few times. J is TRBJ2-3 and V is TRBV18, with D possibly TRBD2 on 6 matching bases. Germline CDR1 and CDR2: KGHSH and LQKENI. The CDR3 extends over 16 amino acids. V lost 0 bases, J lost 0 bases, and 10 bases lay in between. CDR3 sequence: CASSPPTGTSTDTQYF. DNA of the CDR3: TGTGCCAGCTCACCACCGACCGGGACTAGCACAGATACGCAGTATTTT.

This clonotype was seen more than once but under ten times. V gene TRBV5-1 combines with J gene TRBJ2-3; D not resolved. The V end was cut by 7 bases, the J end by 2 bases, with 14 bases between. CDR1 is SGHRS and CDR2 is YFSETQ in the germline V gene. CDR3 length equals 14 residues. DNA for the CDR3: TGCGCCAGCCGTCCGGTCATTGCCACAGATACGCAGTATTTT. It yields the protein CASRPVIATDTQYF.

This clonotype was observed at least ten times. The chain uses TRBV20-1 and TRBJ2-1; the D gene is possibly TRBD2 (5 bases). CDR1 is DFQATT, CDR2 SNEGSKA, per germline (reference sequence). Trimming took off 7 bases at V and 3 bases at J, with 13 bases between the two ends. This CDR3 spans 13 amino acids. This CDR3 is CSGLRGLYNEQFF. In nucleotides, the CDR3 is TGCAGTGGCCTGAGAGGGCTCTACAATGAGCAGTTCTTC.